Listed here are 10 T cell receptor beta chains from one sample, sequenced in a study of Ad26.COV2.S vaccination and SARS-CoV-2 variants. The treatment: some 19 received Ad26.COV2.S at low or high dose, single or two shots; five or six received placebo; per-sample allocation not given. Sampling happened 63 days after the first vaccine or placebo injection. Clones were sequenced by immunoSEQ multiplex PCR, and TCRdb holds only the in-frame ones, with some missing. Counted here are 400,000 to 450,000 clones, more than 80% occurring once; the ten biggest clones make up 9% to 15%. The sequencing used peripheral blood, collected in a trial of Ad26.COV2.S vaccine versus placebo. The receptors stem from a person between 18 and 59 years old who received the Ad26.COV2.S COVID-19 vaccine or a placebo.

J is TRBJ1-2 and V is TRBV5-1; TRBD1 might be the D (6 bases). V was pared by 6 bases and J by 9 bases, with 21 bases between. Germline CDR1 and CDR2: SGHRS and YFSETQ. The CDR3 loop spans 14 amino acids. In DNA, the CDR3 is TGCGCCAGCACTGACCGAACAGGGAAGTCGAGCTACACCTTC. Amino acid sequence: CASTDRTGKSSYTF.

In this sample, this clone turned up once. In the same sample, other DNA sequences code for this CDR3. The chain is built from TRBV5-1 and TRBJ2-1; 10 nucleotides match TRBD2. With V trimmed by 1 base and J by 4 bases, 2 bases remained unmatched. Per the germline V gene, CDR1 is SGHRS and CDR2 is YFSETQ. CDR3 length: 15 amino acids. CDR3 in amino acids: CASSLRTSGYNEQFF. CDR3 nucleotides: TGCGCCAGCAGCTTGAGGACTAGCGGATACAATGAGCAGTTCTTC.

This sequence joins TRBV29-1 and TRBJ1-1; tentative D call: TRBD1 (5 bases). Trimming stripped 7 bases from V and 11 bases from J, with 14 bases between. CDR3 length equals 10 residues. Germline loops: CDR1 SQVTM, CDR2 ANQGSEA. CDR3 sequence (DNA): TGCAGCGCCTCTGGGGCTGGGGCTTTCTTT. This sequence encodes CSASGAGAFF.

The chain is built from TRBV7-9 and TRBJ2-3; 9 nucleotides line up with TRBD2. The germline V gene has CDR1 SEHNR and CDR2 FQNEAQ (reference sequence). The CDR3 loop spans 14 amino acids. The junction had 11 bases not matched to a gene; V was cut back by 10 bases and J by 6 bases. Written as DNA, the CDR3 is TGTGCCAACGGAGGAGCGGGAGGAGGCGATACGCAGTATTTT. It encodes CANGGAGGGDTQYF.

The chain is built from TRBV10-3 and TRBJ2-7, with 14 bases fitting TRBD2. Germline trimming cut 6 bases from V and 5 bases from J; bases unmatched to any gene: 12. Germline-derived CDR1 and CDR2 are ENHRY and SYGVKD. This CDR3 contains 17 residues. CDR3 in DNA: TGTGCCATCAGCGCCCAAGGAGGACTAGCGGGAGGTAACGAGCAGTACTTC. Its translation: CAISAQGGLAGGNEQYF.

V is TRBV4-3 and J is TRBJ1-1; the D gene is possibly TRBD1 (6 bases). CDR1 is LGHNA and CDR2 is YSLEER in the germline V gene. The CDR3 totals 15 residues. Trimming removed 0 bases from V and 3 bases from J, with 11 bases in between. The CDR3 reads CASSQDFRGDTEAFF. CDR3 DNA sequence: TGCGCCAGCAGCCAAGATTTCAGGGGAGACACTGAAGCTTTCTTT.

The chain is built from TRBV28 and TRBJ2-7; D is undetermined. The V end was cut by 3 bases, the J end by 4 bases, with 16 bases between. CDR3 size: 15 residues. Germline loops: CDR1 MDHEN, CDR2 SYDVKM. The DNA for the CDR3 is TGTGCCAGCAGTTTTCCCAGGCCTGGGATATACGAGCAGTACTTC. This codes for CASSFPRPGIYEQYF.

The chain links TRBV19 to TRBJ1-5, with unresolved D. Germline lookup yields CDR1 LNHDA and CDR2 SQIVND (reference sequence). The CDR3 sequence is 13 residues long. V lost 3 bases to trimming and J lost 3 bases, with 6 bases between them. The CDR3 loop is CASSISINQPQHF. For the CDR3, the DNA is TGTGCCAGTAGTATCTCGATCAATCAGCCCCAGCATTTT.

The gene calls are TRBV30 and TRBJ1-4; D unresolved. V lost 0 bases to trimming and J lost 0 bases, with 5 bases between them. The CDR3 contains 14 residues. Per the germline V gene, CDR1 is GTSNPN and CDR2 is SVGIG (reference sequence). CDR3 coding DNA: TGTGCCTGGAGTGTACTCGCAACTAATGAAAAACTGTTTTTT. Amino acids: CAWSVLATNEKLFF.

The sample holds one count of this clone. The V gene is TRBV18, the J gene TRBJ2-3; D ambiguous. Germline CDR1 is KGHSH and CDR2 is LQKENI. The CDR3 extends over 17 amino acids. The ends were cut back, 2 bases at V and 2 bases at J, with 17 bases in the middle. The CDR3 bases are TGTGCCAGCTCACCATTCGACCGAAATCGGGCCACAGATACGCAGTATTTT. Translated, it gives CASSPFDRNRATDTQYF. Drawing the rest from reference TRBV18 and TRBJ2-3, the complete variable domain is NAGVMQNPRHLVRRRGQEARLRCSPMKGHSHVYWYRQLPEEGLKFMVYLQKENIIDESGMPKERFSAEFPKEGPSILRIQQVVRGDSAAYFCASSPFDRNRATDTQYFGPGTRLTVL.